Below, 25 T cell receptor beta chains from the same sample are listed, as sequenced in a study of T cell changes during pregnancy in multiple sclerosis. Sequencing used immunoSEQ multiplex PCR; TCRdb keeps in-frame clones, though not all of them. The sample shows 50,000 to 75,000 clones, roughly 91% of them seen only once. The sequences come from peripheral blood, collected after pregnancy. Receptor source: a female donor in good health, enrolled as a control in a pregnancy study.

The J gene is TRBJ1-1, the V gene TRBV30, with 10 bases identical to TRBD1. CDR3 length: 14 amino acids. Losses at the gene ends were 4 bases for V and 7 bases for J; bases not matched to a gene: 9. CDR1 is GTSNPN, CDR2 SVGIG, per germline (reference sequence). The CDR3 region is CAWNRQGALGEAFF. The CDR3 DNA is TGTGCCTGGAATCGACAGGGGGCTCTGGGTGAAGCTTTCTTT.

V and J are TRBV10-3 and TRBJ1-3; 7 nucleotides agree with TRBD1. In germline, CDR1 is ENHRY, CDR2 SYGVKD. The CDR3 contains 17 residues. V trimming: 3 bases; J trimming: 1 base; junction bases outside the gene matches: 9. The CDR3 DNA reads as TGTGCCATCAGTGATAGGAGAGGGGGCAATTCTGGAAACACCATATATTTT. It specifies CAISDRRGGNSGNTIYF.

J is TRBJ1-1 and V is TRBV7-2; possibly TRBD1 for D (5 bases). Per the germline V gene, CDR1 is SGHTA and CDR2 is FQGNSA. Deletions cut 5 bases from V and 8 bases from J, with 12 bases between. The CDR3 length is 12 residues. For the CDR3, the DNA is TGTGCCAGCAGCCTATGGGGCAGGGAAGCTTTCTTT. This sequence encodes CASSLWGREAFF.

The chain recombines TRBV2 with TRBJ1-6; 7 bases are shared with TRBD1. CDR1 and CDR2 from the germline V gene are SNHLY and FYNNEI. The CDR3 is 13 amino acids. Losses at the gene ends were 4 bases for V and 9 bases for J; bases not matched to a gene: 3. In nucleotides, the CDR3 is TGTGCCAGCAGTGCCGGGACAGCTTCACCCCTCCACTTT. Translating gives CASSAGTASPLHF.

The V and J genes are TRBV18 and TRBJ2-2; tentatively, D is TRBD2 (7 bases). The germline V gene has CDR1 KGHSH and CDR2 LQKENI. The CDR3 runs to 16 residues. The V and J ends lost 3 bases and 3 bases respectively, with 14 bases between them. The CDR3 here is CASSPTRGPDTGELFF. The CDR3 coding sequence is TGTGCCAGCTCACCCACGCGGGGGCCAGACACCGGGGAGCTGTTTTTT.

This clone was recorded once. This chain connects TRBV7-9 to TRBJ1-5; possibly TRBD1 for D (5 bases). Trimming stripped 1 base from V and 4 bases from J, with 8 bases between. The CDR3 has 14 amino acids. CDR1 SEHNR and CDR2 FQNEAQ come from the germline V gene (reference sequence). CDR3 loop: CASSLGGLNQPQHF. The DNA for the CDR3 is TGTGCCAGCAGCTTAGGGGGACTAAATCAGCCCCAGCATTTT.

This chain uses TRBV4-2 with TRBJ2-7; 7 bases are shared with TRBD1. CDR3 size: 17 residues. J was trimmed by 0 bases and V by 0 bases; bases with no gene match: 8. Germline CDR1 is LGHNA and CDR2 is YNFKEQ. CDR3 bases: TGTGCCAGCAGCCAAGATCCCAGGGGGTACCTCTCCTACGAGCAGTACTTC. Its translation is CASSQDPRGYLSYEQYF.

The chain is built from TRBV6-4 and TRBJ2-3; a weak D match, TRBD1 (6 bases). CDR3 length: 13 residues. The V gene's germline CDR1 is MRHNA and CDR2 SNTAGT. Trimming took 2 bases from V and 3 from J, leaving 6 bases between them. CDR3 residues: CASSDRGTDTQYF. The CDR3, as DNA: TGTGCCAGCAGTGACAGGGGGACAGATACGCAGTATTTT.

This chain links TRBV7-6 with TRBJ1-2; 8 nucleotides line up with TRBD1. The CDR3 spans 14 residues. Germline CDR1 and CDR2: SGHVS and FNYEAQ. V lost 5 bases to trimming and J lost 4 bases; unmatched junction nucleotides: 6. The DNA of the CDR3 is TGTGCCAGCAGCGGAGCACAGGGGGGCTATGGCTACACCTTC. Amino acid sequence: CASSGAQGGYGYTF.

The rearrangement joins TRBV27 to TRBJ1-2, with 9 bases identical to TRBD1. CDR1 is MNHEY and CDR2 is SMNVEV in the germline V gene (reference sequence). The CDR3 extends over 13 amino acids. Trimming at V came to 6 bases and at J to 8 bases, leaving 7 bases not matched to a gene. In nucleotides, the CDR3 is TGTGCCAGCAGCCCGACAGGGGGTAGGGGCTACACCTTC. Amino acids: CASSPTGGRGYTF.

The gene calls are TRBV18 and TRBJ1-1; 9 bases agree with TRBD1. CDR1 KGHSH and CDR2 LQKENI come from the germline V gene. The J segment lost 5 bases and the V segment lost 3 bases, leaving 7 bases of the junction unmatched. CDR3 length: 15 residues. The CDR3 protein is CASSPPGTGMTEAFF. As DNA, the CDR3 is TGTGCCAGCTCACCTCCCGGGACAGGGATGACTGAAGCTTTCTTT.

The chain combines TRBV2 with TRBJ1-2; D remains ambiguous. The germline V gene encodes CDR1 SNHLY and CDR2 FYNNEI. There are 15 residues in the CDR3. The V end lost 1 base, the J end lost 8 bases, and 17 bases lay between the germline ends. CDR3 in amino acids: CASSEEPQETGGYTF. The CDR3 bases are TGTGCCAGCAGTGAAGAACCCCAGGAGACGGGGGGCTACACCTTC. Full variable domain (outside the CDR3, taken from reference TRBV2 and TRBJ1-2): EPEVTQTPSHQVTQMGQEVILRCVPISNHLYFYWYRQILGQKVEFLVSFYNNEISEKSEIFDDQFSVERPDGSNFTLKIRSTKLEDSAMYFCASSEEPQETGGYTFGSGTRLTVV.

This chain connects TRBV25-1 to TRBJ1-2, with a possible D match to TRBD1 (5 bases). Germline V gene lookup returns CDR1 MGHDK and CDR2 SYGVNS. Trimming pared 11 bases from V and 3 bases from J, leaving 10 bases between. This CDR3 comprises 11 residues. CDR3 amino acids: CAARADYGYTF. CDR3 nucleotides: TGTGCCGCCAGGGCGGACTATGGCTACACCTTC.

The rearrangement joins TRBV7-2 to TRBJ2-1; 12 bases fit TRBD2. The CDR3 spans 15 residues. V was clipped by 3 bases and J by 7 bases; unmatched bases: 4. Germline V gene data show CDR1 as SGHTA and CDR2 as FQGNSA. In nucleotides, the CDR3 is TGTGCCAGCAGCTTCACGACTAGCGGGGGTAATGAGCAGTTCTTC. Protein: CASSFTTSGGNEQFF.

The genes are TRBV5-6 and TRBJ2-1; 7 nucleotides line up with TRBD2. The J segment lost 1 base and the V segment lost 4 bases, leaving 8 bases of the junction unmatched. Germline V CDR1 and CDR2: SGHDT, YYEEEE. This CDR3 is 16 amino acids long. The CDR3 protein is CASSPYGGVSYNEQFF. As DNA, the CDR3 is TGTGCCAGCAGCCCTTATGGGGGGGTATCCTACAATGAGCAGTTCTTC.

The rearrangement links TRBV19 to TRBJ2-1; TRBD2 agrees at 8 bases. The CDR3 sequence is 14 residues long. V dropped 4 bases and J dropped 4; count of bases not matched to a gene: 3. Germline V gene lookup returns CDR1 LNHDA and CDR2 SQIVND (reference sequence). The CDR3 region has the DNA TGTGCCAGTAGTAAGGCTAGCGGGTACAATGAGCAGTTCTTC. Its translation: CASSKASGYNEQFF.

J is TRBJ1-4 and V is TRBV5-5; no definite D call. This CDR3 has 16 amino acids. V lost 0 bases and J lost 0, with 9 bases in between. In germline, CDR1 is SGHKS, CDR2 YYEKEE (reference sequence). DNA for the CDR3: TGTGCCAGCAGCTTGGTGGCCTCTGCAACTAATGAAAAACTGTTTTTT. It specifies CASSLVASATNEKLFF. The full variable domain, completed using reference TRBV5-5 and TRBJ1-4, is DAGVTQSPTHLIKTRGQQVTLRCSPISGHKSVSWYQQVLGQGPQFIFQYYEKEERGRGNFPDRFSARQFPNYSSELNVNALLLGDSALYLCASSLVASATNEKLFFGSGTQLSVL.

The gene calls are TRBV14 and TRBJ2-3, with no clear D. CDR1 is SGHDN, CDR2 FVKESK, per germline. The CDR3 is 12 amino acids. V was shortened by 4 bases and J by 1 base, with 3 bases between the two germline ends. In DNA form, the CDR3 reads TGTGCCAGCAGCCGGCGCACAGATACGCAGTATTTT. It is translated as CASSRRTDTQYF.

The chain carries TRBV19 and TRBJ2-3, with unresolved D. V was cut by 4 bases and J by 2 bases, with 7 bases left in between. This CDR3 contains 13 residues. From germline, CDR1 is LNHDA and CDR2 SQIVND (reference sequence). CDR3 protein: CASSTRLTDTQYF. The CDR3 nucleotides are TGTGCCAGTAGTACGCGGCTCACAGATACGCAGTATTTT.

J is TRBJ1-2 and V is TRBV4-3, with 7 bases lining up with TRBD1. The junction had 6 bases not matched to a gene; V was cut back by 0 bases and J by 5 bases. There are 15 residues in the CDR3. Germline V gene data show CDR1 as LGHNA and CDR2 as YSLEER. For the CDR3, the DNA is TGCGCCAGCAGCCAAGATTCGGGACAGAAGTATGGCTACACCTTC. This codes for CASSQDSGQKYGYTF.

This rearrangement joins TRBV6-1 to TRBJ1-5; 9 positions match TRBD1. The V gene end was trimmed by 4 bases and the J gene end by 7 bases; junction bases not matched to a gene: 5. Germline-derived CDR1 and CDR2 are MNHNS and SASEGT. This CDR3 region has 14 residues. Here the CDR3 DNA reads TGTGCCAGCAGTGGAGGACAGGGGCGGCAGCCCCAGCATTTT. Protein product: CASSGGQGRQPQHF.

The CDR3 spells CASSATNSGANVLTF. CDR3 bases: TGTGCCAGCAGCGCTACCAACTCTGGGGCCAACGTCCTGACTTTC. The chain is built from TRBV5-6 and TRBJ2-6; D unclear. The CDR3 is 15 amino acids. V lost 4 bases and J lost 0, with 8 bases in between. Per germline, CDR1 SGHDT and CDR2 YYEEEE.

This clone was detected only once. The chain combines TRBV11-2 with TRBJ1-6; D is perhaps TRBD1 (5 bases). Germline loops: CDR1 SGHAT, CDR2 FQNNGV. This CDR3 spans 15 amino acids. The V end lost 7 bases, the J end lost 0 bases, and 10 bases lay between the germline ends. The CDR3 DNA sequence: TGTGCCAGCAACCCGGGGGGCTCCTATAATTCACCCCTCCACTTT. Encoded protein: CASNPGGSYNSPLHF.

V is TRBV7-9 and J is TRBJ2-2; perhaps TRBD1 as D (6 bases). Looked up from germline, CDR1 is SEHNR and CDR2 is FQNEAQ (reference sequence). The CDR3 is made up of 14 amino acids. V was pared by 1 base and J by 5 bases, with 8 bases between. CDR3 protein: CASSLGQGTGELFF. CDR3 bases: TGTGCCAGCAGCTTAGGGCAGGGGACCGGGGAGCTGTTTTTT.

This clone was counted between two and nine times. The chain employs TRBV9 and TRBJ1-1; D is undetermined. CDR3 length: 14 residues. Trimming removed 0 bases from V and 6 bases from J, with 12 bases in between. CDR1 SGDLS and CDR2 YYNGEE come from the germline V gene. CDR3 protein: CASSVEIGVPEAFF. The CDR3 region has the DNA TGTGCCAGCAGCGTAGAAATCGGAGTCCCTGAAGCTTTCTTT. The full variable domain, in which reference TRBV9 and TRBJ1-1 provide the parts outside the CDR3, is DSGVTQTPKHLITATGQRVTLRCSPRSGDLSVYWYQQSLDQGLQFLIQYYNGEERAKGNILERFSAQQFPDLHSELNLSSLELGDSALYFCASSVEIGVPEAFFGQGTRLTVV.